The text below deals with one T cell receptor (beta chain). The sample is drawn from a study of blood T cell repertoires in COVID-19. Overall study: From the United States, Italy and Spain came samples of acute and convalescent COVID-19.

This CDR3 contains 14 residues. Germline V gene data show CDR1 as SGHRS and CDR2 as YFSETQ. The germline V and J ends were trimmed by 4 bases and 4 bases, with 15 bases remaining between them. Using immunoSEQ multiplex PCR, the repertoire was profiled, and TCRdb retains in-frame clones only, with some absent. The sample has tens of thousands of clones, approximately 92% seen once. This chain connects TRBV5-1 to TRBJ2-7; possibly TRBD1 for D (7 bases). The clonotype originates from an elderly man with acute or convalescent COVID-19. The source material was peripheral blood. DNA for the CDR3: TGCGCCAGCAGCCTAGAACAGGGGAGGTACGAGCAGTACTTC. It is translated as CASSLEQGRYEQYF. Together with reference TRBV5-1 and TRBJ2-7, the CDR3 gives the full variable domain: KAGVTQTPRYLIKTRGQQVTLSCSPISGHRSVSWYQQTPGQGLQFLFEYFSETQRNKGNFPGRFSGRQFSNSRSEMNVSTLELGDSALYLCASSLEQGRYEQYFGPGTRLTVT.